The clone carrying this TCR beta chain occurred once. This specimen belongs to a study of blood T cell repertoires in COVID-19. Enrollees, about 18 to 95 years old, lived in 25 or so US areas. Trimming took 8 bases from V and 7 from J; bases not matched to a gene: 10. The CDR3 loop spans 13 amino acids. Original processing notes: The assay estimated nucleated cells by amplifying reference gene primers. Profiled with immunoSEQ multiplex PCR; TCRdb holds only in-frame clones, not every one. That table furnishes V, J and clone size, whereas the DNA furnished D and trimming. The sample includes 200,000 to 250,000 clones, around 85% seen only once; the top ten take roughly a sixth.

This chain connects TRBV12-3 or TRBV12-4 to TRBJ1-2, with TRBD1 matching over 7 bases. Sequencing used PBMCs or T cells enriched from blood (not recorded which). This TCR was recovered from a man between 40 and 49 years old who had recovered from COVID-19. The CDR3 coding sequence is TGTGCCAGCCAGGGGGTATGGGGGAGTGGCTACACCTTC. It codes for CASQGVWGSGYTF.